The 9 T cell receptor beta chains given below trace back to one sample, sequenced in a study of T cells in Graves' hyperthyroidism and ophthalmopathy (dated by TCRdb to the late 2010s). Library construction relied on multiplex PCR. Sequencing instrument: Illumina HiSeq 2000. Amplification of TCR beta CDR3 regions was carried out from RNA transcripts. For the first round of RT-PCR on the TCR CDR3, the HTBI primer set was used together with the Qiagen OneStep RT-PCR kit. TCRdb reran the public reads through fastp at Q25 and MiXCR, keeping productive beta chains. Every distinct CDR3 protein forms one entry, paired with its most common genes and DNA. The sample includes about 570,000 distinct CDR3 sequences, with about half observed a single time. The ten largest clones add up to under 20% of the sample. The sequencing sample was made of peripheral blood or thyroid tissue (not recorded which). These receptor sequences come from an adult woman with Graves' disease, either hyperthyroidism or ophthalmopathy (not recorded which).

This clonotype was detected only a few times. This chain uses TRBV2 with TRBJ1-5; D remains unclear. Trimming left V 4 bases short and J 14 bases short, with 18 bases between. The germline V gene encodes CDR1 SNHLY and CDR2 FYNNEI. This CDR3 has 13 amino acids. This CDR3 reads CASSAGRVRNEHF. CDR3 sequence (DNA): TGTGCCAGCAGTGCTGGGAGAGTGAGGAATGAGCATTTT.

This clonotype was observed many times. The chain has TRBV14 and TRBJ2-7; the D gene is possibly TRBD1 (5 bases). Trimming pared 4 bases from V and 2 bases from J, leaving 9 bases between. The CDR3 runs 13 residues. Germline assignment: CDR1 SGHDN and CDR2 FVKESK. The DNA of the CDR3 is TGTGCCAGCAGCCGTAGACAGACCTACGAGCAGTACTTC. Residues: CASSRRQTYEQYF.

In DNA, the CDR3 is TGTGCCAGTAAGAGGAACAGGATGAACACTGGGGCCAACGTCCTGACTTTC. Protein: CASKRNRMNTGANVLTF. The chain has TRBV19 and TRBJ2-6, with a possible D match to TRBD1 (5 bases). This CDR3 is built from 17 residues. The germline V and J ends were trimmed by 7 bases and 2 bases, with 18 bases remaining between them. CDR1 is LNHDA, CDR2 SQIVND, per germline (reference sequence).

This clonotype was observed many times. The chain couples TRBV7-9 to TRBJ1-2, with D tentatively TRBD1 (5 bases). Germline CDR1 SEHNR, CDR2 FQNEAQ (reference sequence). With 6 bases removed from V and 2 bases from J, the gap between germline ends came to 13 bases. This CDR3 region has 14 residues. The CDR3 DNA sequence: TGTGCCAGCAGGGGGCAGGGCGGAAACTATGGCTACACCTTC. It specifies CASRGQGGNYGYTF.

The chain carries TRBV5-1 and TRBJ2-7; tentative D call: TRBD2 (5 bases). Germline CDR1 reads SGHRS; CDR2 reads YFSETQ. This CDR3 has 15 amino acids. Trimming removed 0 bases from V and 7 bases from J, with 17 bases in between. CDR3 sequence: CASSLGVASGNEQYF. CDR3 nucleotides: TGCGCCAGCAGCTTGGGGGTAGCGAGTGGCAATGAGCAGTACTTC.

For this clonotype: A much larger clonotype is one base distant, so this may be a read error. The DNA for the CDR3 is TGTGCCAGCAGGTTAATAGGGGTTAGTGGCTACACCTTC. Protein: CASRLIGVSGYTF. The chain combines TRBV7-2 with TRBJ1-2; possibly TRBD1 for D (5 bases). Trimming stripped 6 bases from V and 7 bases from J, with 15 bases between. From germline, CDR1 is SGHTA and CDR2 FQGNSA. The CDR3 is 13 residues long. The full variable domain, completed using reference TRBV7-2 and TRBJ1-2, is GAGVSQSPSNKVTEKGKDVELRCDPISGHTALYWYRQSLGQGLEFLIYFQGNSAPDKSGLPSDRFSAERTGGSVSTLTIQRTQQEDSAVYLCASRLIGVSGYTFGSGTRLTVV.

In this sample, this clonotype turned up many times. The chain recombines TRBV2 with TRBJ2-7; 11 bases fit TRBD2. With V trimmed by 6 bases and J by 3 bases, 4 bases remained unmatched. The length of the CDR3 is 14 residues. CDR1 is SNHLY, CDR2 FYNNEI, per germline. The CDR3 DNA sequence: TGTGCCAGCAGGGCAACTAGCGGGGGCTACGAGCAGTACTTC. Protein: CASRATSGGYEQYF. Variable domain in full (rest from reference TRBV2 and TRBJ2-7): EPEVTQTPSHQVTQMGQEVILRCVPISNHLYFYWYRQILGQKVEFLVSFYNNEISEKSEIFDDQFSVERPDGSNFTLKIRSTKLEDSAMYFCASRATSGGYEQYFGPGTRLTVT.

This clonotype was seen many times. V and J are TRBV6-5 and TRBJ1-2, with D unresolved. Germline CDR1 and CDR2: MNHEY and SVGAGI. Trimming removed 6 bases from V and 1 base from J, with 21 bases in between. The CDR3 extends over 17 amino acids. CDR3 protein: CASSPRTWRSYNYGYTF. The CDR3 nucleotides read TGTGCCAGCAGCCCCCGAACGTGGAGATCTTATAACTATGGCTACACCTTC.

This chain uses TRBV20-1 with TRBJ1-5, with TRBD1 identical over 9 bases. This CDR3 has 14 residues. Losses at the gene ends were 1 base for V and 7 bases for J; bases not matched to a gene: 5. CDR1 and CDR2 from the germline V gene are DFQATT and SNEGSKA (reference sequence). The CDR3 loop reads CSARGKGTGQPQHF. The CDR3 DNA follows: TGCAGTGCTAGAGGGAAGGGGACAGGGCAGCCCCAGCATTTT.